The 17 T cell receptor beta chains listed next were all sequenced from one sample in a study of cytomegalovirus exposure and HLA in healthy donors (dated by TCRdb to about 2017). Library preparation used the immunoSEQ multiplex PCR assay. The multiplex PCR relied on a mix of 60 forward primers for TCR Vbeta segments and 13 reverse primers for TCR Jbeta segments. The clones in this table, taken by TCRdb from immuneACCESS, are in-frame only. Not every clone is retained; where verified, under half of the shortfall comes from an unresolved V gene, and the cause of the rest is unknown. Across this sample there are approximately 150,000 clones, with approximately 73% seen only once. 8.5% to 12% of the sample goes to the ten largest clones. Sequenced: PBMCs. Receptors were obtained from a man in his thirties or forties in good health and CMV-seropositive.

This clone was picked up one time. DNA for the CDR3: TGTGCCAGCTCACCACAGGGGGGGGGCGACTATGGCTACACCTTC. The encoded protein is CASSPQGGGDYGYTF. The genes are TRBV18 and TRBJ1-2; TRBD1 might be the D (6 bases). V lost 1 base to trimming and J lost 3 bases, with 12 bases between them. The CDR3 extends over 15 amino acids. The germline V gene encodes CDR1 KGHSH and CDR2 LQKENI. Together with reference TRBV18 and TRBJ1-2, the CDR3 gives the full variable domain: NAGVMQNPRHLVRRRGQEARLRCSPMKGHSHVYWYRQLPEEGLKFMVYLQKENIIDESGMPKERFSAEFPKEGPSILRIQQVVRGDSAAYFCASSPQGGGDYGYTFGSGTRLTVV.

This sequence joins TRBV15 and TRBJ2-5; 9 positions match TRBD1. CDR1 and CDR2 from the germline V gene are LNHNV and YYDKDF (reference sequence). This CDR3 is 15 amino acids long. V was pared by 0 bases and J by 4 bases, with 3 bases of the junction left unmatched. The CDR3 loop is CATSRDGQGSETQYF. CDR3 in DNA: TGTGCCACCAGCAGAGACGGACAGGGGTCAGAGACCCAGTACTTC.

V gene TRBV12-5 combines with J gene TRBJ1-1, with D uncertain. The CDR3 length is 10 residues. Trimming left V 10 bases short and J 2 bases short, with 5 bases between. The V gene's germline CDR1 is LGHNT and CDR2 FRNRAP. The CDR3, as DNA: TGTGCTACCGGTAACACTGAAGCTTTCTTT. Encoded protein: CATGNTEAFF. Filled out from reference TRBV12-5 and TRBJ1-1, the complete variable domain reads DARVTQTPRHKVTEMGQEVTMRCQPILGHNTVFWYRQTMMQGLELLAYFRNRAPLDDSGMPKDRFSAEMPDATLATLKIQPSEPRDSAVYFCATGNTEAFFGQGTRLTVV.

The J gene is TRBJ2-7, the V gene TRBV11-3; D not resolved. CDR3 size: 15 residues. In germline, CDR1 is SGHNT, CDR2 YENEEA. V lost 0 bases to trimming and J lost 1 base, with 10 bases between them. CDR3 residues: CASSLEGQRSYEQYF. The CDR3 DNA sequence: TGTGCCAGCAGCTTAGAAGGTCAGCGATCCTACGAGCAGTACTTC. The full variable domain, with the rest looked up from reference TRBV11-3 and TRBJ2-7, is EAGVVQSPRYKIIEKKQPVAFWCNPISGHNTLYWYLQNLGQGPELLIRYENEEAVDDSQLPKDRFSAERLKGVDSTLKIQPAELGDSAVYLCASSLEGQRSYEQYFGPGTRLTVT.

This chain joins TRBV14 and TRBJ2-4; 8 bases map to TRBD2. V trimming: 3 bases; J trimming: 5 bases; junction bases outside the gene matches: 3. This CDR3 spans 14 amino acids. Germline CDR1 SGHDN, CDR2 FVKESK. The CDR3 sequence is CASSQGLGQNIQYF. CDR3 bases: TGTGCCAGCAGCCAGGGACTAGGCCAAAACATTCAGTACTTC.

This sequence joins TRBV30 and TRBJ2-1; the D gene is possibly TRBD1 (6 bases). The V gene's germline CDR1 is GTSNPN and CDR2 SVGIG (reference sequence). Trimming removed 7 bases from V and 3 bases from J, with 31 bases in between. The length of the CDR3 is 19 residues. CDR3 residues: CASQPMGASGSDFYNEQFF. CDR3 nucleotide sequence: TGTGCCTCCCAACCCATGGGGGCGTCGGGATCAGACTTCTACAATGAGCAGTTCTTC. The full variable domain, rest sourced from reference TRBV30 and TRBJ2-1, is SQTIHQWPATLVQPVGSPLSLECTVEGTSNPNLYWYRQAAGRGLQLLFYSVGIGQISSEVPQNLSASRPQDRQFILSSKKLLLSDSGFYLCASQPMGASGSDFYNEQFFGPGTRLTVL.

This chain links TRBV10-3 with TRBJ2-7; maybe TRBD2 (5 bases). Trimming took 9 bases from V and 3 from J, leaving 24 bases between them. The length of the CDR3 is 16 residues. Germline CDR1 ENHRY, CDR2 SYGVKD. This chain's CDR3 is CAIIGTRNIEGYEQYF. The CDR3 bases are TGTGCCATAATAGGCACCAGAAACATTGAGGGCTACGAGCAGTACTTC.

This clone was counted between two and nine times. The chain has TRBV7-3 and TRBJ2-2, with 8 bases that match TRBD1. The CDR3 covers 12 residues. V was clipped by 6 bases and J by 6 bases; unmatched bases: 0. Looked up from germline, CDR1 is SGHTA and CDR2 is FQGTGA. CDR3 nucleotide sequence: TGTGCCAGCAGACAGGGGGCCGGGGAGCTGTTTTTT. Protein sequence: CASRQGAGELFF.

The V gene is TRBV18, the J gene TRBJ2-7; D is undetermined. Trimming cost V 2 bases and J 5 bases, with 7 bases left between them. Germline CDR1 and CDR2: KGHSH and LQKENI. The CDR3 totals 12 residues. Written as DNA, the CDR3 is TGTGCCAGCTCACCAAGTGAGAACGAGCAGTACTTC. Its protein product is CASSPSENEQYF.

The J gene is TRBJ1-6, the V gene TRBV11-3, with D tentatively TRBD1 (5 bases). This CDR3 has 17 residues. With 1 base removed from V and 9 bases from J, the gap between germline ends came to 19 bases. Germline lookup yields CDR1 SGHNT and CDR2 YENEEA. This CDR3 reads CASSLVFTGLYGSPLHF. DNA of the CDR3: TGTGCCAGCAGCTTAGTTTTCACAGGCCTCTATGGTTCACCCCTCCACTTT.

V usage is TRBV6-1 and J usage is TRBJ2-1, with 9 bases fitting TRBD1. Unmatched junction bases numbered 5, after V lost 4 bases and J lost 1 base. The germline CDR1 and CDR2 sequences are MNHNS and SASEGT. This CDR3 is 16 amino acids long. The CDR3 DNA is TGTGCCAGCAGTGGGGGACAGGGAACTTCCTACAATGAGCAGTTCTTC. It yields the protein CASSGGQGTSYNEQFF.

V and J are TRBV10-2 and TRBJ1-5; 8 bases are a match to TRBD1. J gave up 7 bases and V 5 bases, and 7 bases lay outside the gene matches. The CDR3 totals 14 residues. Germline CDR1 WSHSY, CDR2 SAAADI. The CDR3 is CASSQGQGKQPQHF. The CDR3 region has the DNA TGCGCCAGCAGTCAAGGACAGGGAAAGCAGCCCCAGCATTTT.

The V call is TRBV30, the J call TRBJ2-3; a possible D gene is TRBD1 (6 bases). V was pared by 5 bases and J by 0 bases, with 9 bases between. Germline V gives CDR1 GTSNPN, CDR2 SVGIG (reference sequence). CDR3 length: 13 residues. As DNA, the CDR3 is TGTGCCTGGGACAGGTCTAGCACAGATACGCAGTATTTT. Protein sequence: CAWDRSSTDTQYF.

The V call is TRBV28, the J call TRBJ2-7; 11 bases align to TRBD1. Trimming took 6 bases from V and 4 from J; bases not matched to a gene: 5. The CDR3 is 14 residues long. Germline-derived CDR1 and CDR2 are MDHEN and SYDVKM. The CDR3 loop is CASRIGTGGYEQYF. CDR3 DNA sequence: TGTGCCAGCAGGATCGGGACAGGGGGTTACGAGCAGTACTTC.

The chain links TRBV5-5 to TRBJ1-2, with 9 bases matching TRBD1. V was pared by 5 bases and J by 8 bases, with 10 bases of the junction left unmatched. The CDR3 runs to 14 residues. Germline V gene data show CDR1 as SGHKS and CDR2 as YYEKEE (reference sequence). The CDR3, as DNA: TGTGCCAGCAGTCCGGGACAGGGTGCTGGGGGCTACACCTTC. Translating gives CASSPGQGAGGYTF.

This clone came up once. V gene TRBV13 combines with J gene TRBJ1-2, with D perhaps TRBD1 (6 bases). The V end lost 4 bases, the J end lost 13 bases, and 19 bases lay between the germline ends. The V gene's germline CDR1 is PRHDT and CDR2 FYEKMQ (reference sequence). The CDR3 covers 13 residues. The CDR3, as DNA: TGTGCCAGCAGCTACTCAGGGGTTAGTTGGCCCACCTTC. This encodes CASSYSGVSWPTF.

The CDR3 reads CASSLQTDTGELFF. The CDR3 DNA reads TGCGCCAGCAGCCTCCAGACAGACACCGGGGAGCTGTTTTTT. The gene calls are TRBV5-1 and TRBJ2-2, with D possibly matching TRBD1 (5 bases). The CDR3 runs to 14 residues. Germline-derived CDR1 and CDR2 are SGHRS and YFSETQ. V was trimmed by 4 bases and J by 3 bases, leaving 10 bases between them.